This T cell receptor (beta chain) was retrieved from a study of blood T cell repertoires in COVID-19. The CDR3 is 13 residues long. V was shortened by 8 bases and J by 3 bases, with 11 bases between the two germline ends. CDR1 is LNHDA, CDR2 SQIVND, per germline (reference sequence). Allocation to cohorts depended on clinical history reported by the participants. Original processing notes: Cell counts per sample came from amplifying reference gene primers. TCRdb's copy holds only in-frame clones and misses some; the assay was immunoSEQ multiplex PCR. V, J and clone size were drawn from that table, and D and trimming were deduced from the DNA. This sample carries roughly 160,000 clones, roughly 82% of them seen once, and the ten largest clones take approximately 10%.

V and J are TRBV19 and TRBJ1-5; tentatively, D is TRBD1 (6 bases). This receptor was identified in a man aged 45-65 years who had recovered from COVID-19. The sample taken for sequencing was PBMCs or T cells enriched from blood (not recorded which). The CDR3 coding sequence is TGTGCCAGTGCCGGACAGTACAATCAGCCCCAGCATTTT. Translating it yields CASAGQYNQPQHF.